The T cell receptor (beta chain) under discussion was sequenced for a study of T cells of healthy individuals. Each CDR3 protein is one row after TCRdb ran MiXCR on the 5' RACE reads. In the table there are about 100,000 distinct CDR3 sequences, approximately 15% of which are singletons. This CDR3 has 13 residues. Per the germline V gene, CDR1 is DFQATT and CDR2 is SNEGSKA (reference sequence). Trimming removed 6 bases at V and 3 bases at J, with 15 bases between. The receptor's source is a human donor in good health. The chain employs TRBV20-1 and TRBJ2-7, with D possibly being TRBD1 (6 bases). CDR3 residues: CSAETGVYYEQYF. The CDR3 region has the DNA TGCAGTGCCGAGACAGGAGTCTACTACGAGCAGTACTTC.